This T cell receptor beta chain was documented in a study of T cells in Graves' hyperthyroidism and ophthalmopathy. Study-wide background: At initial diagnosis, before any treatment had begun, peripheral blood was obtained.

CDR1 and CDR2 (germline): MNHEY, SVGAGI. The CDR3 totals 13 residues. Trimming shortened V by 2 bases and J by 9 bases, and 13 bases separated the two germline ends. Ten or more counts support this clonotype. Its antigen is currently unknown. Amplified regions were TCR beta CDR3 sequences from RNA transcripts. A first-round RT-PCR of the TCR CDR3 used the HTBI primer set. Via MiXCR, TCRdb re-called the multiplex PCR reads, giving one row per CDR3 protein. The repertoire holds around 520,000 distinct CDR3 sequences, with roughly a quarter as singletons. Findings and limits, study-wide: Blood also showed most of the thyroid clonotypes that were expanded above 0.001.

Source material: blood. The chain recombines TRBV6-5 with TRBJ2-5; D possibly corresponds to TRBD2 (5 bases). The clonotype comes from a young woman with Graves' ophthalmopathy. The CDR3 sequence: CASSYGQWRSQYF. The CDR3 DNA sequence: TGTGCCAGCAGTTACGGCCAATGGAGGTCCCAGTACTTC.